This T cell receptor beta chain was captured in a study of response to subunit inactivated influenza vaccine. Points on this clonotype: Its antigen is currently unknown.

TCRdb independently ran MiXCR on the RT-PCR reads; one entry per CDR3 protein. The repertoire holds fewer than 700,000 distinct CDR3 sequences, with approximately 13% as singletons. General study findings and limits: Few new T cells, the authors suggested, are recruited by each seasonal influenza vaccination.

Trimming cost V 5 bases and J 8 bases, with 9 bases left between them. Germline V gene lookup returns CDR1 GTSNPN and CDR2 SVGIG (reference sequence). This CDR3 is 11 amino acids long. The sample consisted of PBMCs from blood, taken about 40 days after vaccination. The chain combines TRBV30 with TRBJ1-4; a weak D match, TRBD1 (5 bases). This TCR was sampled from a man aged 50-59 years who received an inactivated influenza vaccine. In nucleotides, the CDR3 is TGTGCCTGGGGGGGTCGGGAAAAACTGTTTTTT. This gives the protein CAWGGREKLFF.